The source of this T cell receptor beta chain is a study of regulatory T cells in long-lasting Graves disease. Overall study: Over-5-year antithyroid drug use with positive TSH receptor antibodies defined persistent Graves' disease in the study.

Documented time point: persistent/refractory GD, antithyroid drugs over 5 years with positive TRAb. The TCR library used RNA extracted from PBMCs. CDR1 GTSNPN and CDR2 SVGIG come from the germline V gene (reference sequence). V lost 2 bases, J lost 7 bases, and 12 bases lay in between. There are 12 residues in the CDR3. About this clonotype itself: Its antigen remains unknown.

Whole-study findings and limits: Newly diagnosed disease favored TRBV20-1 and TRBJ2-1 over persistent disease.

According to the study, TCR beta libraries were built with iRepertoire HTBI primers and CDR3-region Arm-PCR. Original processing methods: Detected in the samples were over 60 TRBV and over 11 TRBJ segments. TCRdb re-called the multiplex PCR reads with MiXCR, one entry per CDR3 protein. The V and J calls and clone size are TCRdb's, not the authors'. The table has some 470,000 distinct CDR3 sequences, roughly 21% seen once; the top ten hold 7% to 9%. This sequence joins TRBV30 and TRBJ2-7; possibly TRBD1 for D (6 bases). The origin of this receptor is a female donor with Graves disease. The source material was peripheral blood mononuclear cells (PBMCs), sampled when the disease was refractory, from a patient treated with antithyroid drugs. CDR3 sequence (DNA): TGTGCCTGGAGTAGGGGGAGTTGGGAGCAGTACTTC. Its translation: CAWSRGSWEQYF. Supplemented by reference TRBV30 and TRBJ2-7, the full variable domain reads SQTIHQWPATLVQPVGSPLSLECTVEGTSNPNLYWYRQAAGRGLQLLFYSVGIGQISSEVPQNLSASRPQDRQFILSSKKLLLSDSGFYLCAWSRGSWEQYFGPGTRLTVT.